The 4 T cell receptor beta chains in this list originate from one sample, sequenced in a study of shared clonotypes between healthy human individuals. Sequencing used immunoSEQ multiplex PCR; TCRdb keeps in-frame clones, though not all of them. This table holds about 2,500,000 clones, just over 90% found once. Sequencing input: naive CD4+ T cells sorted from blood. Stated subset: CD45RA+ positively selected. The receptors originated from a man between 18 and 35 years old in good health.

This clone was recorded once. This chain uses TRBV7-7 with TRBJ2-1; TRBD2 aligns across 8 bases. The CDR3 loop spans 12 amino acids. Germline CDR1 and CDR2: SSHAT and FNYEAQ (reference sequence). The CDR3 DNA sequence: TGTGCTAGCGGGACCTCCTACAATGAGCAGTTCTTC. Encoded protein: CASGTSYNEQFF.

The V gene is TRBV7-2, the J gene TRBJ1-4, with unresolved D. The CDR3 extends over 15 amino acids. Germline assignment: CDR1 SGHTA and CDR2 FQGNSA. Trimming shortened V by 1 base and J by 0 bases, and 6 bases separated the two germline ends. CDR3 sequence reads: CASSLEVATNEKLFF. The CDR3 region has the DNA TGTGCCAGCAGCTTAGAGGTTGCAACTAATGAAAAACTGTTTTTT.

The chain couples TRBV2 to TRBJ1-3, with D perhaps TRBD1 (6 bases). From germline, CDR1 is SNHLY and CDR2 FYNNEI. V dropped 6 bases and J dropped 3 bases, with 9 bases sitting between them. This CDR3 is 13 amino acids long. The CDR3 sequence is CASRRDIGNTIYF. In nucleotides, the CDR3 is TGTGCCAGCAGACGGGACATTGGAAACACCATATATTTT.

This chain joins TRBV7-9 and TRBJ1-5; D is perhaps TRBD1 (5 bases). V was shortened by 3 bases and J by 8 bases, with 14 bases between the two germline ends. CDR3 length: 14 residues. CDR1 SEHNR and CDR2 FQNEAQ come from the germline V gene (reference sequence). CDR3 residues: CASSFQGATEPQHF. The DNA of the CDR3 is TGTGCCAGCAGCTTTCAGGGTGCTACGGAGCCCCAGCATTTT. The whole variable domain, remainder taken from reference TRBV7-9 and TRBJ1-5, is DTGVSQNPRHKITKRGQNVTFRCDPISEHNRLYWYRQTLGQGPEFLTYFQNEAQLEKSRLLSDRFSAERPKGSFSTLEIQRTEQGDSAMYLCASSFQGATEPQHFGDGTRLSIL.